Included here is one TCR beta chain sequence, with context. Its antigen is currently not known. Base qualities are not at hand, and no much larger clone is one base apart. This entry comes from a study of beta chain features in type 1 diabetes (dated 2018 in TCRdb). Study-wide context: Mean age, gender distribution, total cell number and subset yield were not different between patients and healthy donors. Across all samples, fewer than 130 million sorted cells were examined, and cell number per subset correlated strongly with RNA yield. The study compared the TCRB repertoires of sorted circulating CD4+ T cell subsets in recently diagnosed type 1 diabetes patients with those in matched healthy donors. Whereas all 30 or so donors provided naive and central memory subsets, regulatory and stem cell-like memory subsets were isolated from just 8 patients and about eight healthy donors.

From each donor, a single peripheral blood sample of approximately 110 mL on average was drawn into heparinised tubes. A BD FACSAria II was used to sort naive, central memory, regulatory and stem cell-like memory CD4+ T cells with a panel that included CD45RO, CCR7, CD25, CD127, CD95 and CD27. Purity was above 95% for every sorted population. PBMCs were isolated immediately by Lymphoprep density gradient centrifugation and stained directly without culture. To minimize batch effects, samples were stained and sorted in pairs, one healthy donor with one patient per experiment. The High Capacity cDNA Reverse Transcription Kit was used to reverse transcribe all of the isolated RNA, meaning that expressed TCRB transcripts were what got sequenced. Deep immunoSEQ sequencing was performed on naive, central memory and regulatory T cell samples, with an average of about 3.6 million total reads per sample. Sorted cells were lysed in RLT buffer, and RNA was extracted using DNase-treated RNeasy Micro or Mini kits according to cell number. To prevent cross-contamination, each cell subset was processed individually, whereas patient and healthy donor samples were processed jointly. Using the immunoSEQ multiplex PCR, TCRB sequences were amplified from cDNA into 87-bp fragments spanning the CDR3 region. The amplicons were sequenced using the Illumina HiSeq platform. The authors processed their data as follows. PCR bias was computationally corrected using synthetic template baselines, reads within Hamming distance 2 were collapsed, and singletons that could not be merged were discarded. By aligning reads against IMGT, V, D and J genes, CDR3 length, and insertions or deletions at six rearrangement sites were assigned. Within each subset, clonotype counts were normalized to the number of sorted cells before true diversity and Gini coefficients were calculated with the tcR R package. The overlap coefficient, calculated on TCRB nucleotide sequences, was used to quantify repertoire sharing. Out-of-frame TCRB sequences from naive cells were analyzed as a proxy for the pre-selection repertoire. Here the immuneACCESS table is served through TCRdb, limited to in-frame sequences with V and J called. Missing clones are a known gap in these copies; in checked studies unresolved V genes cover under half, and the rest lacks a known reason. D and trimming were read from the DNA, whereas the V and J calls and clone size are those reported in that table. Counted in this sample were 240,000 or so clones; around 20% of them appeared once. About 0.027% of the sample is held by the ten biggest clonotypes.

The investigation overall reported the following: Because cDNA rather than genomic DNA was sequenced, highly expressing activated cells could have been over-represented, although no difference in activation and CD3 levels was found between groups. Fewer insertions and more nucleotide deletions at VDJ recombination sites were observed in patients with type 1 diabetes, implying thymic rearrangement abnormalities. Naive, central memory and regulatory TCRB repertoires appeared more similar among patients than among healthy donors. Shorter templates might have been favored by PCR, but patient and control samples were amplified and corrected together, so both groups would have been affected equally by any skew. Because small numbers of individuals were included in the HLA sub-analyses, any influence of HLA type on TCRB rearrangement was left unresolved. A moderate but significant shortening of TCRB CDR3 length was observed in type 1 diabetes patients in all four CD4+ subsets.

Sequencing was carried out using naive CD4+ T cells from blood. The cell subset or site label on this specimen signifies: true naive CD4+ T cells. The receptor comes from a woman in her forties with type 1 diabetes.

The CDR3 reads CASRRRVQETQYF. The sequence in DNA is TGTGCTTCCAGACGCAGGGTCCAAGAGACCCAGTACTTC. The chain is made from TRBV30 and TRBJ2-5; matching of 5 bases hints at TRBD1 as the D gene. Based on the germline V gene (reference sequence), the CDR1 and CDR2 sequences are GTSNPN and SVGIG. There are 13 amino acids in the CDR3, from cysteine to phenylalanine inclusive. The entry retains the CDR3 DNA only, 39 bases that are in frame from base 1.